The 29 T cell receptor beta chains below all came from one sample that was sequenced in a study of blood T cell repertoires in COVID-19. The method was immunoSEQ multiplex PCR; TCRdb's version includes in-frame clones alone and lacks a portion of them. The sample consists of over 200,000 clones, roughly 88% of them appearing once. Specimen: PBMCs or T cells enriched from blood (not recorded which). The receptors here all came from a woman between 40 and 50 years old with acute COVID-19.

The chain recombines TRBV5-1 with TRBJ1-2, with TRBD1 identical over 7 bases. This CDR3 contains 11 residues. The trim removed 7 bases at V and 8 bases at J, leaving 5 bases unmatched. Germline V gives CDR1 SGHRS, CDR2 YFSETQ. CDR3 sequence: CASGQVQGYTF. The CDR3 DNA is TGCGCCAGCGGACAGGTCCAAGGCTACACCTTC.

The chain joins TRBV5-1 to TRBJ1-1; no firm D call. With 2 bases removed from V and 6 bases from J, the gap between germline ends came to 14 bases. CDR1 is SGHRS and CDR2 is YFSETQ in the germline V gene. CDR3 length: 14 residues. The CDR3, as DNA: TGCGCCAGCAGCTTTGGCCTTGATGTCGCTGAAGCTTTCTTT. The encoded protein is CASSFGLDVAEAFF. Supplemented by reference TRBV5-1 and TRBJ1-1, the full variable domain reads KAGVTQTPRYLIKTRGQQVTLSCSPISGHRSVSWYQQTPGQGLQFLFEYFSETQRNKGNFPGRFSGRQFSNSRSEMNVSTLELGDSALYLCASSFGLDVAEAFFGQGTRLTVV.

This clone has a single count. CDR3 DNA: TGTGCCAGCAGCGTTAACGGGTTGGGCACTGAAGCTTTCTTT. It yields the protein CASSVNGLGTEAFF. This sequence joins TRBV9 and TRBJ1-1, with D hard to call. The V end was cut by 2 bases, the J end by 4 bases, with 12 bases between. Germline CDR1 reads SGDLS; CDR2 reads YYNGEE. The CDR3 covers 14 residues.

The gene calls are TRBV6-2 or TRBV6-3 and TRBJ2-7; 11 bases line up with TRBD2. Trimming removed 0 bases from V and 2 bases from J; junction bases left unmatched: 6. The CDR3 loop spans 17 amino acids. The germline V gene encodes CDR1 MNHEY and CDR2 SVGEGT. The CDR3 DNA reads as TGTGCCAGCAGTTACTCCTCACTAGCGGGGGTTCCCTACGAGCAGTACGTC. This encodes CASSYSSLAGVPYEQYV.

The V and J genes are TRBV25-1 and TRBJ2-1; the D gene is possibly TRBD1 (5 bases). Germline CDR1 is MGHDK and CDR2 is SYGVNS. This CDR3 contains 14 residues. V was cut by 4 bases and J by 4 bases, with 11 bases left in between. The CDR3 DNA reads TGTGCCAGCAGTGTTGGACACTTGTACAATGAGCAGTTCTTC. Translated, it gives CASSVGHLYNEQFF. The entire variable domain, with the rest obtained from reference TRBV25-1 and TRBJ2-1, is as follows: EADIYQTPRYLVIGTGKKITLECSQTMGHDKMYWYQQDPGMELHLIHYSYGVNSTEKGDLSSESTVSRIRTEHFPLTLESARPSHTSQYLCASSVGHLYNEQFFGPGTRLTVL.

CDR3 amino acids: CATAGGQGRGEGYTF. CDR3 DNA: TGTGCCACGGCCGGCGGACAGGGGAGGGGAGAAGGCTACACCTTC. The rearrangement joins TRBV6-5 to TRBJ1-2; TRBD1 aligns across 9 bases. Germline V lookup: CDR1 MNHEY, CDR2 SVGAGI. The CDR3 is 15 residues long. Germline trimming cut 10 bases from V and 8 bases from J; bases unmatched to any gene: 17.

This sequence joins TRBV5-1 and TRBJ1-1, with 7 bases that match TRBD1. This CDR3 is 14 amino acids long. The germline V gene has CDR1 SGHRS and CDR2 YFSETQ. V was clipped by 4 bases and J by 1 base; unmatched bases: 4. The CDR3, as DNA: TGCGCCAGCAGCGCGACAGGGTGGAACACTGAAGCTTTCTTT. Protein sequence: CASSATGWNTEAFF. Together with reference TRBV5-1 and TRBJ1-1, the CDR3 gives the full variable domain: KAGVTQTPRYLIKTRGQQVTLSCSPISGHRSVSWYQQTPGQGLQFLFEYFSETQRNKGNFPGRFSGRQFSNSRSEMNVSTLELGDSALYLCASSATGWNTEAFFGQGTRLTVV.

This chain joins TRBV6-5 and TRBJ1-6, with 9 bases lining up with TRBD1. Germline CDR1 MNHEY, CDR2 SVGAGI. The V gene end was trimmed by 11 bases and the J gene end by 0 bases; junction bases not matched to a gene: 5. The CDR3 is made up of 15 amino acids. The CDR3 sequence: CAVGQGSSYNSPLHF. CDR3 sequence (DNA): TGTGCCGTGGGACAGGGAAGCTCCTATAATTCACCCCTCCACTTT.

The CDR3 here is CAAGQGGQPQHF. Written as DNA, the CDR3 is TGTGCCGCGGGACAGGGCGGTCAGCCCCAGCATTTT. The chain links TRBV10-3 to TRBJ1-5; 9 positions agree with TRBD1. The CDR3 is 12 residues long. Germline values: CDR1 ENHRY, CDR2 SYGVKD. V lost 11 bases and J lost 6; bases outside the gene matches: 5.

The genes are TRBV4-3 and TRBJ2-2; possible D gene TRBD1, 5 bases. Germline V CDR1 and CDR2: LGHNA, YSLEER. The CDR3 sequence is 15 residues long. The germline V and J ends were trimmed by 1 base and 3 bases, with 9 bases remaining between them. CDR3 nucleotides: TGCGCCAGCAGCCAAGGGGGCGCAGACACCGGGGAGCTGTTTTTT. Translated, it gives CASSQGGADTGELFF.

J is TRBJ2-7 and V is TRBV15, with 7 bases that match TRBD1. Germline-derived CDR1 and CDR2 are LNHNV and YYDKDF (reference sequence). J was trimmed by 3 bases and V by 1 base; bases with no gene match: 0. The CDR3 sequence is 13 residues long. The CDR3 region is CATSRGDSYEQYF. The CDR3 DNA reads TGTGCCACCAGCAGAGGGGACAGCTACGAGCAGTACTTC. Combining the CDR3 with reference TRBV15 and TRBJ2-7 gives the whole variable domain DAMVIQNPRYQVTQFGKPVTLSCSQTLNHNVMYWYQQKSSQAPKLLFHYYDKDFNNEADTPDNFQSRRPNTSFCFLDIRSPGLGDTAMYLCATSRGDSYEQYFGPGTRLTVT.

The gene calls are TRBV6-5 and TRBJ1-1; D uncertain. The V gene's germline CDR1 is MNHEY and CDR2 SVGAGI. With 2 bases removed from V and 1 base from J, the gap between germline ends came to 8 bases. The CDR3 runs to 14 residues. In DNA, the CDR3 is TGTGCCAGCAGTTACGCGGAAGGGAACACTGAAGCTTTCTTT. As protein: CASSYAEGNTEAFF.

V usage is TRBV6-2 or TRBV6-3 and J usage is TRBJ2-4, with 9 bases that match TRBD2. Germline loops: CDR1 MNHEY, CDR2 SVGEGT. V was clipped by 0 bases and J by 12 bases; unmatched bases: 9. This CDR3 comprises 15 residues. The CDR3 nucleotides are TGTGCCAGCAGTTACTCGCCGCTAGCGGGACCACATCAGTACTTC. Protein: CASSYSPLAGPHQYF.

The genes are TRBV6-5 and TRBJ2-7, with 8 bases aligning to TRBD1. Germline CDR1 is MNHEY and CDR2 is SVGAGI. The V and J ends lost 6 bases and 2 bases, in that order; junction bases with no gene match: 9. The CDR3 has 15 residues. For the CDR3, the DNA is TGTGCCAGCAGCACAAGAGACAGGGGAGCCTACGAGCAGTACGTC. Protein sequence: CASSTRDRGAYEQYV.

The CDR3 coding sequence is TGCAGCGTTGAAGAGACAGCCTATGGCTACACCTTC. Translated, it gives CSVEETAYGYTF. The genes are TRBV29-1 and TRBJ1-2, with D maybe TRBD1 (5 bases). V was pared by 0 bases and J by 4 bases, with 6 bases between. This CDR3 is 12 amino acids long. The germline CDR1 and CDR2 sequences are SQVTM and ANQGSEA.

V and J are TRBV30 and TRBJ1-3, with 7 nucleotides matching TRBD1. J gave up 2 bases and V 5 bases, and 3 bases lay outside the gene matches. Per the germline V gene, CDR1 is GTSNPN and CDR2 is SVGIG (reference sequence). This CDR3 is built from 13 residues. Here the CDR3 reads CAWATGTGNTIYF. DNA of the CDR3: TGTGCCTGGGCGACAGGGACTGGAAACACCATATATTTT.

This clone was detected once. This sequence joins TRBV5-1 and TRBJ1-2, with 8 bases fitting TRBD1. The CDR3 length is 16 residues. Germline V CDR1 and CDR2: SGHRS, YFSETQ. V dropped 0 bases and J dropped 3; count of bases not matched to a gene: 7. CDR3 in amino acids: CASSLDRTGWDYGYTF. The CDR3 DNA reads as TGCGCCAGCAGCTTGGACCGGACAGGGTGGGACTATGGCTACACCTTC.

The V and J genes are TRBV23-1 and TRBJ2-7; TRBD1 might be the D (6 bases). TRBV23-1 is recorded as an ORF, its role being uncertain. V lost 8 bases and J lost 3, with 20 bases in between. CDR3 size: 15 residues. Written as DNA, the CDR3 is TGCGCCAGCGGGTCCACCAGGGGCACCTACTACGAGCAGTACGTC. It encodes CASGSTRGTYYEQYV.

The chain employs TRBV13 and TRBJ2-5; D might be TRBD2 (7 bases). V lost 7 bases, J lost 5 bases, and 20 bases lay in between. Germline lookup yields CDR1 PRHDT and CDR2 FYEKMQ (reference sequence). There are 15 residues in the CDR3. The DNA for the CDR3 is TGTGCCAGCACCCTTGGGGGGGGCGGCTCTGAGACCCAGTACTTC. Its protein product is CASTLGGGGSETQYF.

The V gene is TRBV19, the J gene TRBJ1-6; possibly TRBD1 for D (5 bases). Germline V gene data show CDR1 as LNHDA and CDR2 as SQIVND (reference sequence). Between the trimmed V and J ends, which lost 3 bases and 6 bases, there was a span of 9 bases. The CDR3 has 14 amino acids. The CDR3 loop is CASSILGANSPLHF. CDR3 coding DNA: TGTGCCAGTAGTATCTTAGGGGCTAATTCACCCCTCCACTTT.

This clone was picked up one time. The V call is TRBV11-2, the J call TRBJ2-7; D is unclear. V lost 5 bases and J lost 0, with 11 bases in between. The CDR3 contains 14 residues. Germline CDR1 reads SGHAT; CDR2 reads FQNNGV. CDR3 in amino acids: CASSENSLSYEQYF. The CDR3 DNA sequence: TGTGCCAGCAGCGAGAACAGCCTCTCCTACGAGCAGTACTTC.

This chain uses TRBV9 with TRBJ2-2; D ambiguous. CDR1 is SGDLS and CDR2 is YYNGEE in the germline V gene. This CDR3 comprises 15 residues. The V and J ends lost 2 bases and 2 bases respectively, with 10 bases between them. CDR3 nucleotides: TGTGCCAGCAGCGTGGGCAGTTTAAACACCGGGGAGCTGTTTTTT. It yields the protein CASSVGSLNTGELFF.

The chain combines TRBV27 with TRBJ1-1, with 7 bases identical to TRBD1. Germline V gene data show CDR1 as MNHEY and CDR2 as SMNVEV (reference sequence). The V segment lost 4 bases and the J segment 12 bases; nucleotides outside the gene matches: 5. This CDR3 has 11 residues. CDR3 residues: CASSSTGFTFF. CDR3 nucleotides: TGTGCCAGCAGTTCGACAGGGTTTACTTTCTTT.

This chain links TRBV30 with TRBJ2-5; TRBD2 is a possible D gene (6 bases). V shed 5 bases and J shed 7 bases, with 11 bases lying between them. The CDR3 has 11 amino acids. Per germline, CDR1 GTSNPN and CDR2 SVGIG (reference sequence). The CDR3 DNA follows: TGTGCCTGGTCATGGGAGGCGACCCAGTACTTC. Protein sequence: CAWSWEATQYF. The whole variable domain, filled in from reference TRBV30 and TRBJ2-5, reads SQTIHQWPATLVQPVGSPLSLECTVEGTSNPNLYWYRQAAGRGLQLLFYSVGIGQISSEVPQNLSASRPQDRQFILSSKKLLLSDSGFYLCAWSWEATQYFGPGTRLLVL.

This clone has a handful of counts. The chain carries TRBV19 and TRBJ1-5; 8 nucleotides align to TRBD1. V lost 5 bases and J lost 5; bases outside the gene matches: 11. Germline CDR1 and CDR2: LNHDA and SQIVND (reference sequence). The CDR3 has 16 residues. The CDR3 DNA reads TGTGCCAGTAGTGCTCCGGCCAGGGGGCGGGATCAGCCCCAGCATTTT. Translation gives CASSAPARGRDQPQHF.

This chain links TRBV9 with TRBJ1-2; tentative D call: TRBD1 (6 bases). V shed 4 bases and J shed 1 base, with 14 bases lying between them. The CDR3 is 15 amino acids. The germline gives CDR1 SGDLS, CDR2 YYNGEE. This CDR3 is CASSPRTANNYGYTF. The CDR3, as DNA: TGTGCCAGCAGCCCCCGGACAGCGAATAACTATGGCTACACCTTC.

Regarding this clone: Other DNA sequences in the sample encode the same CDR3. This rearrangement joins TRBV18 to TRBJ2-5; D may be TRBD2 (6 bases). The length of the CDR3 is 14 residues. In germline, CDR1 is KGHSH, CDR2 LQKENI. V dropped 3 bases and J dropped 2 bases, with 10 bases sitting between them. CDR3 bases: TGTGCCAGCTCACCGTCGGGACTTCAAGAGACCCAGTACTTC. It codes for CASSPSGLQETQYF.

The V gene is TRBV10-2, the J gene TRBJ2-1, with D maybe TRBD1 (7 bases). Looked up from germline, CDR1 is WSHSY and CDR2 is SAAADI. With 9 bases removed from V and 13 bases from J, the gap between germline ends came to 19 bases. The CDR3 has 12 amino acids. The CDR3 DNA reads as TGCGCCAGTGCCCCAGGGGGGCCTATACAGTTCTTC. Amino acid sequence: CASAPGGPIQFF.

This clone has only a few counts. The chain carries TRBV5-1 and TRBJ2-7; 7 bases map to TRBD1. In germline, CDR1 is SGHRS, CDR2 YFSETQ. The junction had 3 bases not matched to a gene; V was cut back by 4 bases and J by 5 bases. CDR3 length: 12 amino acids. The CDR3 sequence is CASSIQGNEQYF. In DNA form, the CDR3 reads TGCGCCAGCAGCATACAGGGGAACGAGCAGTACTTC.